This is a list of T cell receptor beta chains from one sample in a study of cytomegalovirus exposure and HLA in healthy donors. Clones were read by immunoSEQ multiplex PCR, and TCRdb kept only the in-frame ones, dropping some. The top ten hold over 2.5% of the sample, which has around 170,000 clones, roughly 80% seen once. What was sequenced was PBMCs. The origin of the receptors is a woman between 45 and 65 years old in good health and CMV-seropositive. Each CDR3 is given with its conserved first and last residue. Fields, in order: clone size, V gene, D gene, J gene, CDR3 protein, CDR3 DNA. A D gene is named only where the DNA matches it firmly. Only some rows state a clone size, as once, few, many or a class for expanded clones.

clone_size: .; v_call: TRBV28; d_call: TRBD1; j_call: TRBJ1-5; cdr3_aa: CASSPGTGFGGNQPQHF; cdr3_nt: TGTGCCAGCAGTCCCGGGACAGGGTTTGGGGGCAATCAGCCCCAGCATTTT
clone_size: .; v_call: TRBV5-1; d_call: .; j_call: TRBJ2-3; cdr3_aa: CASSSGHATDTQYF; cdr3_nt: TGCGCCAGCAGCTCGGGACACGCCACAGATACGCAGTATTTT
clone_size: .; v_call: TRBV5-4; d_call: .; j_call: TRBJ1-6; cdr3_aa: CASSQDAYRGERHSPLHF; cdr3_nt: TGTGCCAGCAGCCAAGATGCTTATAGGGGTGAAAGACATTCACCCCTCCACTTT
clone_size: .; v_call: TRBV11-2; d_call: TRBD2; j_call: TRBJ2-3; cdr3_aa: CASSLMRGGLDTQYF; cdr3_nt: TGTGCCAGCAGCTTAATGCGGGGGGGCCTTGATACGCAGTATTTT
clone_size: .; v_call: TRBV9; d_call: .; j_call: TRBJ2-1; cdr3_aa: CASSVGQGSYNEQFF; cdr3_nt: TGTGCCAGCAGCGTGGGGCAGGGCTCCTACAATGAGCAGTTCTTC
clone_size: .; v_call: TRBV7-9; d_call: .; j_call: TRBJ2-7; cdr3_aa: CASSFSWGPESWEQYF; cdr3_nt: TGTGCCAGCAGCTTTTCATGGGGGCCCGAGTCTTGGGAGCAGTACTTC
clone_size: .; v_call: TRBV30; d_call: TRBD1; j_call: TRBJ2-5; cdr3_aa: CAWSGGGLGETQYF; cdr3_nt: TGTGCCTGGAGTGGAGGGGGCCTTGGGGAGACCCAGTACTTC
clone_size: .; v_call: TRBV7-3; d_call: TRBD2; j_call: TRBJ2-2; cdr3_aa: CASSSTSGGAGTGELFF; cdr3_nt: TGTGCCAGCAGCTCGACTAGCGGGGGGGCCGGGACCGGGGAGCTGTTTTTT
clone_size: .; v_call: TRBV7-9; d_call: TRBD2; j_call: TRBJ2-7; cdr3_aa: CASSSLAGGYYEQYF; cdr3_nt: TGTGCCAGCAGCTCACTAGCGGGGGGCTACTACGAGCAGTACTTC
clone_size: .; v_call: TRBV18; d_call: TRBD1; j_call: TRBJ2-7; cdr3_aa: CASSPPTGSQSSYEQYF; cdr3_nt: TGTGCCAGCTCACCACCGACAGGGTCCCAGAGCTCCTACGAGCAGTACTTC
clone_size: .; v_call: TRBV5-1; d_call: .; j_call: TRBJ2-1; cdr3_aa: CASSRDKSHLDEQFF; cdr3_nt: TGCGCCAGCAGCCGGGACAAGTCCCATTTAGATGAGCAGTTCTTC
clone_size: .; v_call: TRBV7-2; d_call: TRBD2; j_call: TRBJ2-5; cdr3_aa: CASSLEAGGQETQYF; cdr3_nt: TGTGCCAGCAGCTTAGAGGCGGGGGGCCAAGAGACCCAGTACTTC
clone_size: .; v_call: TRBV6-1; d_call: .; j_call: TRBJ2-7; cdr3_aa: CASSEALRRRLRSYEQYF; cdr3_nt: TGTGCCAGCAGTGAAGCGCTTCGGAGGAGGCTCCGTTCCTACGAGCAGTACTTC
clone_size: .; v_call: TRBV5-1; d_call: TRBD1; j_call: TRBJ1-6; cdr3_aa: CASSPRPGDRDPNSPLHF; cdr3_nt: TGCGCCAGCAGCCCACGACCGGGGGACAGGGATCCCAATTCACCCCTCCACTTT
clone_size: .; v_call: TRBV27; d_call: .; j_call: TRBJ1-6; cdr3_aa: CASSLRGALSPLHF; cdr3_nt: TGTGCCAGCAGTTTACGGGGGGCGCTTTCACCCCTCCACTTT
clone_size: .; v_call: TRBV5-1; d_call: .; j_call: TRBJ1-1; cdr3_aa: CASSLEGGVTEAFF; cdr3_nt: TGCGCCAGCAGCTTGGAAGGAGGGGTCACTGAAGCTTTCTTT
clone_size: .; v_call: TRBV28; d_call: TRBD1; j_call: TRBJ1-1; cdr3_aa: CASSQQGTLEAFF; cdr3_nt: TGTGCCAGCAGCCAACAGGGGACCCTTGAAGCTTTCTTT
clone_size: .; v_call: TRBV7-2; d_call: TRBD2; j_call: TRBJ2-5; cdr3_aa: CASSLGTSGGPQETQYF; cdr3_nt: TGTGCCAGCAGCCTCGGGACTAGCGGGGGGCCCCAAGAGACCCAGTACTTC
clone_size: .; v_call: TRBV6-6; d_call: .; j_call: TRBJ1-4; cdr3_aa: CASSYQGRANEKLFF; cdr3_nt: TGTGCCAGCAGTTATCAAGGGCGGGCTAATGAAAAACTGTTTTTT
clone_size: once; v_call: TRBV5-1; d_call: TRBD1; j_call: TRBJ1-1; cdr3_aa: CASSPSTGGSPNTEAFF; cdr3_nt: TGCGCCAGCAGCCCCTCCACAGGGGGGAGTCCGAACACTGAAGCTTTCTTT
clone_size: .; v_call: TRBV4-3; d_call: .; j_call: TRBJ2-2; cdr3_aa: CASSQERGLGTGELFF; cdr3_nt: TGCGCCAGCAGCCAAGAACGAGGGCTTGGCACCGGGGAGCTGTTTTTT
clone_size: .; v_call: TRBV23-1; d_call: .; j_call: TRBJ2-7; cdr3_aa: CASSHELDRDTPSIEQYF; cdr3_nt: TGCGCCAGCAGTCATGAGTTGGACCGGGACACCCCATCTATAGAGCAGTACTTC
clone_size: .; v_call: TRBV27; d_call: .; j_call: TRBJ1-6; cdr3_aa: CASSFRGDNSPLHF; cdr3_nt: TGTGCCAGCAGTTTTCGGGGGGATAATTCACCCCTCCACTTT
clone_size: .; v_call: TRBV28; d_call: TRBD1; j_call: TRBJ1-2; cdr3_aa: CASSLRDRLPGYTF; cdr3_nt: TGTGCCAGCAGTTTAAGGGACAGGCTTCCTGGCTACACCTTC
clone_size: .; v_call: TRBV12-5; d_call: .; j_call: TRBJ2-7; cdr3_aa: CASGLADLGPHYEQYF; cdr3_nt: TGTGCTAGTGGTTTGGCTGACTTGGGGCCCCACTACGAGCAGTACTTC
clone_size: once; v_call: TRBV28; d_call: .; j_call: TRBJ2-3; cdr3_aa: CASSFRRTPTSTDTQYF; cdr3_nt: TGTGCCAGCAGTTTTCGTAGGACACCTACTAGCACAGATACGCAGTATTTT
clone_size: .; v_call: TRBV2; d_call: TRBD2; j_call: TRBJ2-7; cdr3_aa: CASSERLAGDDEQYF; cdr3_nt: TGTGCCAGCAGTGAAAGGCTAGCGGGGGATGACGAGCAGTACTTC
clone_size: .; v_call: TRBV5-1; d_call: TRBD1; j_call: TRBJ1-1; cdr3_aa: CASGRTGGTEAFF; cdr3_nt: TGCGCCAGCGGACGGACAGGGGGCACTGAAGCTTTCTTT